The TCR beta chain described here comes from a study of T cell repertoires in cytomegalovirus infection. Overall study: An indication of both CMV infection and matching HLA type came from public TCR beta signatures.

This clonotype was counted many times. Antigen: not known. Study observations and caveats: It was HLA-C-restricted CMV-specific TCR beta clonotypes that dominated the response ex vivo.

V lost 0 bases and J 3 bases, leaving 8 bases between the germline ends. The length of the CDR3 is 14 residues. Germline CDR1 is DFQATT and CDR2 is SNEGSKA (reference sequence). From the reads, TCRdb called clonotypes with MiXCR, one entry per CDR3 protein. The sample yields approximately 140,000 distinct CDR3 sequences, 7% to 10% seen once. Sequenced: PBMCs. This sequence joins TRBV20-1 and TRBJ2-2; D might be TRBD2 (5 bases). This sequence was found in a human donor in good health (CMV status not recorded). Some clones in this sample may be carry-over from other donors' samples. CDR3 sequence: CSAREGEYTGELFF. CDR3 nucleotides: TGCAGTGCTAGAGAGGGAGAGTACACCGGGGAGCTGTTTTTT.